The 4 T cell receptor beta chains given below trace back to one sample, sequenced in a study of technical replicates of blood from a few donors. Profiling relied on immunoSEQ multiplex PCR, and the TCRdb table lists in-frame clones only, not all of them. The sample contains approximately 14,000 clones, approximately 80% of which appear only once. The sample taken for sequencing was PBMCs. The origin of the receptors is a human donor in good health.

This clone was observed a few times. The gene calls are TRBV27 and TRBJ2-1; 8 bases match TRBD2. The V and J ends lost 7 bases and 0 bases, in that order; junction bases with no gene match: 8. This CDR3 region has 16 residues. Germline CDR1 is MNHEY and CDR2 is SMNVEV (reference sequence). The CDR3: CASIPTSESSYNEQFF. CDR3 sequence (DNA): TGTGCCAGCATCCCGACTAGCGAGAGCTCCTACAATGAGCAGTTCTTC.

The chain carries TRBV29-1 and TRBJ1-1; 7 nucleotides align to TRBD1. CDR1 is SQVTM and CDR2 is ANQGSEA in the germline V gene. The length of the CDR3 is 13 residues. V was clipped by 6 bases and J by 0 bases; unmatched bases: 4. Written as DNA, the CDR3 is TGCAGCGTCGCAGGGGGAATGAACACTGAAGCTTTCTTT. Translating it yields CSVAGGMNTEAFF.

V is TRBV28 and J is TRBJ1-3, with 8 bases lining up with TRBD1. Germline loops: CDR1 MDHEN, CDR2 SYDVKM. V gave up 5 bases and J gave up 3 bases; unmatched junction bases: 3. The CDR3 totals 14 residues. The CDR3 bases are TGTGCCAGCAGTGCAGGGGGCTATGGAAACACCATATATTTT. Translated, it gives CASSAGGYGNTIYF.

This sequence joins TRBV28 and TRBJ2-5; D might be TRBD1 (6 bases). CDR3 size: 15 residues. V was trimmed by 4 bases and J by 5 bases, leaving 17 bases between them. Per germline, CDR1 MDHEN and CDR2 SYDVKM. The CDR3 nucleotides are TGTGCCAGCAGTTCCCGACAGGCCCCCCGGGAGACCCAGTACTTC. As protein: CASSSRQAPRETQYF.